The rows below give T cell receptor beta chains drawn from one sample of a study of a mutant IDH1 vaccine in newly diagnosed glioma. No cognate antigen is known for these TCRs. Sequenced by immunoSEQ multiplex PCR; TCRdb stores in-frame clones only, minus some. The data hold 45,000 to 65,000 clones, with over 75% observed a single time. Sequenced material: PBMCs, taken from a glioma patient whose treatment included an IDH1 peptide vaccine. The receptors originated from a man over 45 with glioma. CDR3s include the opening cysteine and the closing phenylalanine or tryptophan. D genes are given only for firm matches. Only some rows state a clone size, as once, few, many or a class for expanded clones.

abundance,j_gene,v_gene,d_gene,len,CDR3aa,CDR3nt
.,TRBJ2-5,TRBV5-1,.,14,CASSLATVEGAQYF,TGCGCCAGCAGCTTGGCGACGGTAGAAGGGGCCCAGTACTTC
.,TRBJ2-7,TRBV5-1,TRBD1,14,CASSLVDRGNEQYF,TGCGCCAGCAGCTTGGTTGACAGGGGGAACGAGCAGTACTTC
.,TRBJ1-1,TRBV7-9,.,13,CASTEPLNTEAFF,TGTGCCAGCACCGAACCACTGAACACTGAAGCTTTCTTT
once,TRBJ1-4,TRBV7-9,.,14,CASSDRATNEKLFF,TGTGCCAGCAGCGATCGTGCAACTAATGAAAAACTGTTTTTT
.,TRBJ2-6,TRBV19,.,15,CASRITGSGANVLTF,TGTGCCAGTAGGATTACAGGGTCTGGGGCCAACGTCCTGACTTTC
.,TRBJ1-3,TRBV5-1,.,19,CASSLTAGSAAPSGNTIYF,TGCGCCAGCAGCTTAACCGCCGGGTCAGCAGCCCCCTCTGGAAACACCATATATTTT
once,TRBJ2-7,TRBV19,TRBD1,13,CASSSSRGLEQYF,TGTGCCAGTAGTTCATCCAGGGGGCTGGAGCAGTACTTC
once,TRBJ2-3,TRBV28,TRBD2,14,CASSSGGLADTQYF,TGTGCCAGCAGTAGCGGGGGGCTGGCAGATACGCAGTATTTT
.,TRBJ1-6,TRBV5-4,TRBD1,17,CASTSRLGGAYNSPLHF,TGTGCCAGCACCTCTCGGTTAGGGGGCGCCTATAATTCACCCCTCCACTTT
.,TRBJ2-7,TRBV28,.,14,CASSFFGDPYEQYF,TGTGCCAGCAGTTTCTTTGGAGACCCCTACGAGCAGTACTTC
.,TRBJ2-7,TRBV7-8,.,17,CASSLEGGAPSSYEQYF,TGTGCCAGCAGCTTAGAAGGAGGGGCCCCGAGCTCCTACGAGCAGTACTTC
.,TRBJ2-1,TRBV5-6,TRBD1,18,CASSPDRGGKSSYNEQFF,TGTGCCAGCAGCCCCGACAGGGGCGGAAAAAGCTCCTACAATGAGCAGTTCTTC
.,TRBJ2-5,TRBV7-8,.,12,CASSPGGVAQYF,TGTGCCAGCAGCCCAGGGGGGGTGGCCCAGTACTTC
.,TRBJ2-7,TRBV2,TRBD1,13,CARGRGQTYEQYF,TGTGCCAGAGGCCGGGGACAGACCTACGAGCAGTACTTC
.,TRBJ1-2,TRBV6-5,.,15,CASSPFTQTGYGYTF,TGTGCCAGCAGTCCTTTCACACAAACGGGCTATGGCTACACCTTC
.,TRBJ1-6,TRBV19,TRBD1,15,CASANDRGRNSPLHF,TGTGCCAGCGCAAATGACAGGGGTCGTAATTCACCCCTCCACTTT
.,TRBJ2-3,TRBV30,.,12,CAWSQGTDTQYF,TGTGCCTGGAGTCAAGGCACAGATACGCAGTATTTT
.,TRBJ2-6,TRBV19,.,13,CASRGNGANVLTF,TGTGCCAGTAGGGGTAATGGGGCCAACGTCCTGACTTTC
.,TRBJ1-2,TRBV6-4,TRBD1,13,CASSTGTGYGYTF,TGTGCCAGCAGCACCGGGACAGGTTATGGCTACACCTTC
.,TRBJ2-7,TRBV4-2,.,15,CASSQDGGLRREQYF,TGTGCCAGCAGCCAAGATGGGGGATTAAGACGCGAGCAGTACTTC
.,TRBJ2-2,TRBV7-8,TRBD1,16,CASSPGAGGNTGELFF,TGTGCCAGCAGCCCCGGGGCAGGGGGAAACACCGGGGAGCTGTTTTTT
.,TRBJ1-1,TRBV18,.,17,CASSPRLTSRGETEAFF,TGTGCCAGCTCACCACGACTCACATCCAGGGGTGAAACTGAAGCTTTCTTT
.,TRBJ1-5,TRBV18,.,13,CASSFGTAQPQHF,TGTGCCAGCTCCTTTGGGACCGCTCAGCCCCAGCATTTT
.,TRBJ2-1,TRBV5-1,.,11,CASSLGSEQFF,TGCGCCAGCAGCTTAGGAAGTGAGCAGTTCTTC
once,TRBJ2-1,TRBV2,.,12,CASSPGDNEQFF,TGTGCCAGCAGTCCCGGGGACAATGAGCAGTTCTTC
.,TRBJ1-3,TRBV4-3,.,13,CASSQVPRYTIYF,TGCGCCAGCAGCCAAGTCCCCAGGTACACCATATATTTT
.,TRBJ2-1,TRBV30,.,11,CAWSSINEQFF,TGTGCCTGGAGTAGTATAAATGAGCAGTTCTTC
.,TRBJ1-3,TRBV4-3,TRBD1,18,CASSQAYGQGLAGNTIYF,TGCGCCAGCAGCCAAGCTTACGGACAGGGGTTAGCTGGAAACACCATATATTTT
once,TRBJ1-1,TRBV30,.,11,CAWSLSRVAFF,TGTGCCTGGAGCTTATCCCGGGTAGCTTTCTTT
.,TRBJ1-1,TRBV9,TRBD1,16,CASSPGADRLNTEAFF,TGTGCCAGCAGCCCAGGGGCGGACAGGCTGAACACTGAAGCTTTCTTT
.,TRBJ1-5,TRBV14,.,22,CASSQDSLGGEYSSYSNQPQHF,TGTGCCAGCAGCCAAGACTCGTTAGGGGGGGAGTATTCCTCCTATAGCAATCAGCCCCAGCATTTT
.,TRBJ1-5,TRBV5-1,.,14,CASSLSGENQPQHF,TGCGCCAGCAGCTTGTCGGGAGAAAATCAGCCCCAGCATTTT
.,TRBJ2-6,TRBV7-9,TRBD2,18,CASSSGLAGLSGANVLTF,TGTGCCAGCAGCTCGGGACTAGCGGGACTCTCTGGGGCCAACGTCCTGACTTTC
.,TRBJ1-1,TRBV7-3,.,14,CASSFSDGGGQAFF,TGTGCCAGCAGCTTCTCCGACGGGGGTGGGCAAGCTTTCTTT
few,TRBJ2-1,TRBV18,.,13,CASSGRPSNEQFF,TGTGCCAGCTCAGGAAGACCGTCTAATGAGCAGTTCTTC
.,TRBJ2-7,TRBV7-9,.,11,CASRGKGEQYF,TGTGCCAGCCGGGGGAAGGGCGAGCAGTACTTC
.,TRBJ1-2,TRBV5-4,TRBD1,15,CASRATGGEGYGYTF,TGTGCCAGCAGAGCCACAGGGGGCGAAGGCTATGGCTACACCTTC
.,TRBJ1-2,TRBV15,.,10,CDHQGPGYTF,TGTGACCATCAGGGGCCTGGCTACACCTTC
once,TRBJ2-5,TRBV5-1,.,13,CASSLGLLETQYF,TGCGCCAGCAGCTTGGGACTTCTAGAGACCCAGTACTTC
.,TRBJ1-1,TRBV5-4,.,15,CASSLGGGMVSEAFF,TGTGCCAGCAGCTTGGGGGGGGGAATGGTATCCGAAGCTTTCTTT
.,TRBJ1-5,TRBV27,.,14,CASSPGLGGQPQHF,TGTGCCAGCAGCCCCGGACTCGGAGGTCAGCCCCAGCATTTT
.,TRBJ2-1,TRBV14,.,16,CASSQDLAWSYNEQFF,TGTGCCAGCAGCCAAGATTTAGCGTGGTCCTACAATGAGCAGTTCTTC
.,TRBJ1-4,TRBV7-9,.,15,CASSLSSHSNEKLFF,TGTGCCAGCAGCTTATCCAGCCACAGTAATGAAAAACTGTTTTTT
.,TRBJ2-6,TRBV30,TRBD2,18,CAWSPSGIYTSGANVLTF,TGTGCCTGGAGTCCTAGCGGTATTTATACGTCAGGGGCCAACGTCCTGACTTTC
.,TRBJ2-3,TRBV2,.,13,CASRGGAEDTQYF,TGTGCCAGCAGGGGGGGGGCCGAAGATACGCAGTATTTT
.,TRBJ2-7,TRBV6-5,TRBD1,14,CASSTRQGTYEQYF,TGTGCCAGCAGTACCAGACAGGGTACCTACGAGCAGTACTTC
.,TRBJ1-2,TRBV4-1,.,15,CASSQDPEVYYGYTF,TGCGCCAGCAGCCAAGATCCTGAGGTCTACTATGGCTACACCTTC
once,TRBJ2-3,TRBV4-1,.,16,CASSQDWGAQTDTQYF,TGCGCCAGCAGCCAAGACTGGGGGGCGCAAACAGATACGCAGTATTTT
.,TRBJ2-7,TRBV7-3,.,13,CASSLSSSNEQYF,TGTGCCAGCAGCTTATCATCGTCTAACGAGCAGTACTTC
.,TRBJ2-3,TRBV4-3,.,15,CASSQGIGPTDTQYF,TGCGCCAGCAGCCAGGGTATTGGACCCACAGATACGCAGTATTTT
.,TRBJ2-3,TRBV19,TRBD2,16,CASSTGTSGNTDTQYF,TGTGCCAGTAGTACGGGGACTAGCGGGAATACAGATACGCAGTATTTT
.,TRBJ2-5,TRBV7-8,.,11,CASSSSETQYF,TGTGCCAGCAGCTCCTCGGAGACCCAGTACTTC
.,TRBJ1-5,TRBV5-1,.,16,CASSYGHLNSNQPQHF,TGCGCCAGCAGCTACGGACACCTAAATAGCAATCAGCCCCAGCATTTT
.,TRBJ2-7,TRBV9,.,15,CASSVGGGAMYEQYF,TGTGCCAGCAGCGTAGGAGGGGGGGCGATGTACGAGCAGTACTTC
.,TRBJ2-1,TRBV19,TRBD2,18,CASSSSGLAGSPYNEQFF,TGTGCCAGTAGCTCATCGGGACTAGCGGGATCCCCCTACAATGAGCAGTTCTTC
.,TRBJ1-1,TRBV5-8,TRBD1,15,CASSLWTGENTEAFF,TGTGCCAGCAGCTTGTGGACAGGAGAGAACACTGAAGCTTTCTTT
.,TRBJ1-2,TRBV9,.,15,CASSGHRDSNYGYTF,TGTGCCAGCAGCGGACACAGGGACTCAAACTATGGCTACACCTTC
.,TRBJ1-1,TRBV11-1,.,14,CASSSAVQSSEAFF,TGTGCCAGCAGCTCAGCTGTCCAAAGTTCGGAAGCTTTCTTT
.,TRBJ2-5,TRBV4-1,.,16,CASSQDHGTTLKTQYF,TGCGCCAGCAGCCAAGATCACGGGACCACTCTAAAGACCCAGTACTTC